This T cell receptor beta chain was observed in a study of T cells in tuberculosis. Repertoires were generated with immunoSEQ multiplex PCR, while TCRdb's copy carries only in-frame clones and drops some. The data show tens of thousands of clones, roughly nine tenths seen once. CDR1 is SGHNT and CDR2 is YENEEA in the germline V gene. Trimming stripped 4 bases from V and 2 bases from J, with 7 bases between. This CDR3 contains 13 residues. The sample consisted of PBMCs. The TCR comes from a donor aged 10 to 29 with latent tuberculosis or without tuberculosis infection. J is TRBJ2-3 and V is TRBV11-3, with D unresolved. DNA of the CDR3: TGTGCCAGCAGCTCCCCTCCCACAGATACGCAGTATTTT. This codes for CASSSPPTDTQYF.